This TCR beta chain is from a study of T cell responses to AZD1222 COVID-19 vaccine. Study results and limitations: CD4 TCRs linked to vaccination spanned spike, dominating at 160-218 and 743-854.

Concerning this clone itself: Its antigen is not known.

The CDR3 is 19 amino acids. Germline lookup yields CDR1 SGHRS and CDR2 YFSETQ. Trimming removed 4 bases from V and 0 bases from J; junction bases left unmatched: 8. Clones were sequenced by immunoSEQ multiplex PCR, and TCRdb holds only the in-frame ones, with some missing. The table shows under 140,000 clones, with around 85% occurring only once. The TCR sequence derives from an adult in good health. The source was peripheral blood, collected on day 0 of AZD1222 vaccination. V usage is TRBV5-1 and J usage is TRBJ2-3, with 16 nucleotides matching TRBD2. CDR3 amino acids: CASSRGLAGGPPSTDTQYF. CDR3 nucleotide sequence: TGCGCCAGCAGCAGGGGACTAGCGGGGGGGCCGCCTAGCACAGATACGCAGTATTTT.